Listed below are T cell receptor beta chains from one sample, sequenced in a study of human T cells and chemical hapten exposure. Each CDR3 protein is one row after TCRdb ran MiXCR on the RACE reads. The sample has about 360,000 distinct CDR3 sequences, under 8% seen once; the top ten hold roughly 8%. Specimen: whole blood, collected in connection with sensitization to the hapten diphenylcyclopropenone (DPC). The source of these receptors is a woman aged 18-35 years with alopecia areata. Some clones in this sample may be carry-over from other donors' samples. Both conserved end residues are part of each CDR3. The order of the fields is J gene, V gene, D gene, CDR3 protein. A D gene is named only where the DNA matches it firmly.

TRBJ2-7,TRBV7-9,.,CASSRRDRTYEQYF
TRBJ1-6,TRBV7-9,.,CASSLGTLQYNSPLHF
TRBJ1-4,TRBV4-3,.,CASSQDMEGPNEKLFF
TRBJ2-1,TRBV6-5,.,CASSDTRGEQFF
TRBJ2-5,TRBV7-2,TRBD1,CASSLVGTGEETQYF
TRBJ1-1,TRBV20-1,.,CSAFEWSGENTEAFF
TRBJ1-4,TRBV4-2,.,CASSQEGQTNEKLFF
TRBJ1-1,TRBV5-1,.,CASSLLQGGYTEAFF
TRBJ1-5,TRBV20-1,TRBD1,CSASGQGDSPQHF
TRBJ2-7,TRBV6-2/TRBV6-3,.,CASSYSETFIASPYEQYF
TRBJ1-2,TRBV6-4,.,CASSDGPRSGANYYGYTF
TRBJ2-7,TRBV12-3/TRBV12-4,TRBD1,CASSPRTGTTYEQYF
TRBJ1-1,TRBV5-1,.,CASSLVSREGKAFF
TRBJ2-4,TRBV12-3/TRBV12-4,TRBD2,CASSFLAGGPDIQYF
TRBJ2-6,TRBV19,.,CASSLDKASGANVLTF
TRBJ1-5,TRBV7-9,.,CASSSSGNQPQHF
TRBJ2-3,TRBV7-3,.,CASSLIRGPPGTDTQYF
TRBJ1-1,TRBV19,.,CASSIGSRPTEAFF
TRBJ2-3,TRBV5-1,TRBD2,CASSHTSGGPFRTDTQYF
TRBJ2-7,TRBV3-1,.,CASSPGPTASYEQYF
TRBJ2-5,TRBV7-3,TRBD2,CASSPRLAGGQETQYF
TRBJ1-6,TRBV4-2,.,CASSQEFRGGSSPLHF
TRBJ1-2,TRBV18,TRBD1,CASSPGDRAYGYTF